These 9 T cell receptor beta chains share one sample of origin, sequenced in a study of technical replicates of blood from a handful of donors. Only in-frame clones appear in the TCRdb table, and some are missing; sequencing was by immunoSEQ multiplex PCR. The sample contains roughly 100,000 clones, over 90% of which appear only once. What was sequenced was T cells isolated from PBMCs. Receptors were obtained from a human donor in good health.

V and J are TRBV27 and TRBJ2-1, with 11 bases that match TRBD2. The germline V gene encodes CDR1 MNHEY and CDR2 SMNVEV (reference sequence). Unmatched junction bases numbered 10, after V lost 6 bases and J lost 9 bases. CDR3 length: 15 amino acids. CDR3: CASSLLAGGIGEQFF. Written as DNA, the CDR3 is TGTGCCAGCAGCCTCCTAGCGGGGGGCATCGGTGAGCAGTTCTTC.

The chain joins TRBV11-3 to TRBJ2-2; 12 bases are shared with TRBD2. The CDR3 runs to 19 residues. Germline CDR1 reads SGHNT; CDR2 reads YENEEA. Unmatched junction bases numbered 9, after V lost 1 base and J lost 3 bases. CDR3 loop: CASSLASFLAGGDTGELFF. For the CDR3, the DNA is TGTGCCAGCAGCTTAGCGTCCTTCCTAGCGGGGGGGGACACCGGGGAGCTGTTTTTT.

DNA of the CDR3: TGTGCCAGCAGCTTAGAGACCCAGGGGGATCAGCCCCAGCATTTT. It yields the protein CASSLETQGDQPQHF. The chain uses TRBV7-9 and TRBJ1-5, with 7 bases identical to TRBD1. J was trimmed by 5 bases and V by 1 base; bases with no gene match: 5. CDR1 is SEHNR and CDR2 is FQNEAQ in the germline V gene (reference sequence). The CDR3 is 15 amino acids.

The chain carries TRBV6-6 and TRBJ1-1; tentatively, D is TRBD1 (5 bases). This CDR3 has 14 amino acids. The V end was cut by 6 bases, the J end by 0 bases, with 11 bases between. Germline V CDR1 and CDR2: MNHNY, SVGAGI (reference sequence). The CDR3 DNA follows: TGTGCCAGCAGAGCAGGGTCCATGAACACTGAAGCTTTCTTT. Amino acid sequence: CASRAGSMNTEAFF.

The chain joins TRBV5-6 to TRBJ1-5, with TRBD1 as a possible D gene (5 bases). CDR3 size: 13 residues. In germline, CDR1 is SGHDT, CDR2 YYEEEE. V was pared by 4 bases and J by 6 bases, with 11 bases between. The CDR3 loop reads CASSRQRRQPQHF. The CDR3 region has the DNA TGTGCCAGCAGCCGACAGCGACGTCAGCCCCAGCATTTT. The entire variable domain, with the rest obtained from reference TRBV5-6 and TRBJ1-5, is as follows: DAGVTQSPTHLIKTRGQQVTLRCSPKSGHDTVSWYQQALGQGPQFIFQYYEEEERQRGNFPDRFSGHQFPNYSSELNVNALLLGDSALYLCASSRQRRQPQHFGDGTRLSIL.

This chain links TRBV9 with TRBJ2-2; tentative D call: TRBD2 (6 bases). Trimming shortened V by 4 bases and J by 7 bases, and 20 bases separated the two germline ends. Germline V gene sequence: CDR1 SGDLS, CDR2 YYNGEE. The CDR3 has 16 amino acids. The CDR3 spells CASSFTRDSIFGELFF. CDR3 sequence (DNA): TGTGCCAGCAGCTTTACCCGGGACTCCATTTTCGGGGAGCTGTTTTTT.

The rearrangement links TRBV6-5 to TRBJ1-2; D gene unclear. Germline V gene sequence: CDR1 MNHEY, CDR2 SVGAGI. The CDR3 has 13 amino acids. V was cut by 1 base and J by 7 bases, with 10 bases left in between. The CDR3 DNA reads TGTGCCAGCAGTTACTTGTCCGGGAGTGGCTACACCTTC. Its translation: CASSYLSGSGYTF.

This rearrangement joins TRBV5-6 to TRBJ1-2; TRBD1 aligns across 7 bases. The CDR3 is made up of 16 amino acids. The junction had 9 bases not matched to a gene; V was cut back by 0 bases and J by 4 bases. Germline lookup yields CDR1 SGHDT and CDR2 YYEEEE. CDR3 sequence: CASSLDAGTAIYGYTF. The CDR3 DNA sequence: TGTGCCAGCAGCTTGGACGCCGGGACAGCGATCTATGGCTACACCTTC.

The chain links TRBV7-2 to TRBJ1-2; perhaps TRBD1 as D (5 bases). The ends were cut back, 3 bases at V and 4 bases at J, with 9 bases in the middle. The germline CDR1 and CDR2 sequences are SGHTA and FQGNSA. The CDR3 length is 13 residues. The DNA of the CDR3 is TGTGCCAGCAGCTTTCAGGGAGGCTATGGCTACACCTTC. Its translation is CASSFQGGYGYTF.